A single sample gave rise to the 20 T cell receptor beta chains below, sequenced in a study of metastatic and nonmetastatic thyroid tumors. TCRdb re-called clones via MiXCR from the PCR reads. This table holds about 40,000 clones, around 17% found once. Until they underwent thyroid surgery, no patient had received any treatment. Specimen: blood. These receptors came from a female donor with papillary thyroid cancer or a benign thyroid nodule (not recorded which). Some clones in this sample may be carry-over from other donors' samples.

This clone was counted ten times or more. The V call is TRBV3-1, the J call TRBJ2-1; TRBD2 aligns across 9 bases. The germline gives CDR1 LGHDT, CDR2 YNNKEL (reference sequence). The CDR3 sequence is 15 residues long. V lost 1 base and J lost 3; bases outside the gene matches: 1. The CDR3 sequence: CASSQVAGVYNEQFF. CDR3 nucleotide sequence: TGTGCCAGCAGCCAAGTAGCGGGAGTCTACAATGAGCAGTTCTTC.

This clone was seen at least ten times. V gene TRBV6-4 combines with J gene TRBJ2-1, with D possibly TRBD2 on 5 matching bases. The CDR3 covers 12 residues. In germline, CDR1 is MRHNA, CDR2 SNTAGT. The V end was cut by 6 bases, the J end by 7 bases, with 10 bases between. CDR3 bases: TGTGCCAGCAGAGCGGTACATAATGAGCAGTTCTTC. Its translation is CASRAVHNEQFF.

This clone occurred many times. The rearrangement links TRBV20-1 to TRBJ2-5; D call uncertain. The CDR3 contains 14 residues. Trimming took 8 bases from V and 1 from J, leaving 17 bases between them. Germline CDR1 DFQATT, CDR2 SNEGSKA (reference sequence). In DNA, the CDR3 is TGCAGTCTCCTTGGGGAAGGGATCCAAGAGACCCAGTACTTC. It translates to CSLLGEGIQETQYF.

The sample holds many counts of this clone. V gene TRBV27 combines with J gene TRBJ1-2, with no clear D. Germline V gene sequence: CDR1 MNHEY, CDR2 SMNVEV (reference sequence). The CDR3 extends over 13 amino acids. Trimming took 3 bases from V and 2 from J, leaving 7 bases between them. The CDR3 here is CASSFQDNYGYTF. The CDR3 nucleotides read TGTGCCAGCAGTTTTCAGGACAACTATGGCTACACCTTC.

This clone counts as medium-sized (0.01 to 0.1%). The genes are TRBV15 and TRBJ2-1; 13 bases line up with TRBD2. The CDR3 sequence is 17 residues long. V was pared by 3 bases and J by 9 bases, with 11 bases of the junction left unmatched. CDR1 is LNHNV, CDR2 YYDKDF, per germline (reference sequence). The CDR3 is CATSSPPGLAGEGEQFF. The CDR3 DNA follows: TGTGCCACCAGCAGTCCCCCTGGACTAGCGGGAGAGGGTGAGCAGTTCTTC.

This clone was detected many times. The chain recombines TRBV7-3 with TRBJ2-1, with unresolved D. V lost 2 bases to trimming and J lost 7 bases, with 12 bases between them. The CDR3 extends over 14 amino acids. Germline V gene data show CDR1 as SGHTA and CDR2 as FQGTGA. This CDR3 reads CASSLRLSENEQFF. CDR3 bases: TGTGCCAGCAGCTTACGGCTTTCCGAAAATGAGCAGTTCTTC.

The chain has TRBV7-2 and TRBJ2-2; 7 bases map to TRBD2. J was trimmed by 3 bases and V by 4 bases; bases with no gene match: 5. The length of the CDR3 is 15 residues. The V gene's germline CDR1 is SGHTA and CDR2 FQGNSA. CDR3 nucleotide sequence: TGTGCCAGCAGCTCTAGGACTAGATACACCGGGGAGCTGTTTTTT. Encoded protein: CASSSRTRYTGELFF. The full variable domain, its missing parts supplied by reference TRBV7-2 and TRBJ2-2, is GAGVSQSPSNKVTEKGKDVELRCDPISGHTALYWYRQSLGQGLEFLIYFQGNSAPDKSGLPSDRFSAERTGGSVSTLTIQRTQQEDSAVYLCASSSRTRYTGELFFGEGSRLTVL.

In this sample, this clone turned up many times. The chain links TRBV5-1 to TRBJ1-1; a weak D match, TRBD1 (6 bases). The CDR3 spans 15 residues. The V and J ends lost 3 bases and 5 bases respectively, with 17 bases between them. CDR1 SGHRS and CDR2 YFSETQ come from the germline V gene. The CDR3: CASSSRGGARTEAFF. The CDR3 DNA sequence: TGCGCCAGCAGCTCGAGGGGGGGCGCGAGGACTGAAGCTTTCTTT.

This clone was recorded at least ten times. The V call is TRBV2, the J call TRBJ2-2; maybe TRBD1 (7 bases). Trimming stripped 5 bases from V and 5 bases from J, with 15 bases between. The germline CDR1 and CDR2 sequences are SNHLY and FYNNEI. The CDR3 covers 15 residues. CDR3 nucleotides: TGTGCCAGCAGTCCTCGGACAGGAGGGACCGGGGAGCTGTTTTTT. This sequence encodes CASSPRTGGTGELFF. The complete variable domain, with remaining parts taken from reference TRBV2 and TRBJ2-2, reads EPEVTQTPSHQVTQMGQEVILRCVPISNHLYFYWYRQILGQKVEFLVSFYNNEISEKSEIFDDQFSVERPDGSNFTLKIRSTKLEDSAMYFCASSPRTGGTGELFFGEGSRLTVL.

This clone was counted many times. In nucleotides, the CDR3 is TGTGCTAGTGGTTTGGTACAGGGACAGGTTACCTACGAGCAGTACTTC. Translating it yields CASGLVQGQVTYEQYF. The V and J genes are TRBV12-5 and TRBJ2-7; TRBD1 matches 8 bases. V lost 0 bases, J lost 2 bases, and 6 bases stayed unmatched. The CDR3 covers 16 residues. CDR1 is LGHNT, CDR2 FRNRAP, per germline.

This clone has a handful of counts. The chain is built from TRBV6-1 and TRBJ2-7; 11 bases agree with TRBD2. Germline CDR1 and CDR2: MNHNS and SASEGT. The length of the CDR3 is 16 residues. V trimming: 8 bases; J trimming: 1 base; junction bases outside the gene matches: 10. CDR3 residues: CASRYFTSGRSYEQYF. CDR3 bases: TGTGCCAGCCGCTACTTCACTAGCGGGAGATCCTACGAGCAGTACTTC.

This clone came up many times. The rearrangement uses TRBV3-1 and TRBJ2-5; the match to TRBD2 covers 9 bases. The CDR3 spans 17 residues. The trim removed 1 base at V and 6 bases at J, leaving 12 bases unmatched. Looked up from germline, CDR1 is LGHDT and CDR2 is YNNKEL (reference sequence). CDR3 region: CASSQGTSGRGGQTQYF. Written as DNA, the CDR3 is TGTGCCAGCAGCCAAGGCACATCCGGGCGGGGGGGCCAGACCCAGTACTTC.

Remarks on this clone: A much more abundant neighbour one base away suggests this may be a read error. The chain carries TRBV28 and TRBJ2-7, with D perhaps being TRBD1 or TRBD2 (5 bases each). V gave up 9 bases and J gave up 2 bases, with 20 bases separating them. CDR1 and CDR2 from the germline V gene are MDHEN and SYDVKM. There are 15 residues in the CDR3. The CDR3 sequence is CASWGGWGQPYEQYF. The CDR3 nucleotides read TGTGCCAGTTGGGGCGGGTGGGGCCAACCCTACGAGCAGTACTTC.

This clone came up many times. The CDR3 loop is CASSQGATGASGYGYTF. CDR3 bases: TGTGCCAGCAGCCAAGGGGCGACAGGGGCATCCGGCTATGGCTACACCTTC. The J gene is TRBJ1-2, the V gene TRBV11-1; 8 nucleotides agree with TRBD1. This CDR3 is 17 amino acids long. Germline-derived CDR1 and CDR2 are SGHAT and FQDESV (reference sequence). The trim removed 5 bases at V and 4 bases at J, leaving 15 bases unmatched.

This clone has ten or more counts. The CDR3 nucleotides are TGTGCCAGCAGTGTCCAACAGGGAAGGACTGAAGCTTTCTTT. Translated, it gives CASSVQQGRTEAFF. The genes are TRBV2 and TRBJ1-1; maybe TRBD1 (6 bases). The CDR3 extends over 14 amino acids. Looked up from germline, CDR1 is SNHLY and CDR2 is FYNNEI. V was cut by 4 bases and J by 5 bases, with 14 bases left in between.

This clone occurred many times. J is TRBJ2-1 and V is TRBV5-6, with D possibly being TRBD2 (5 bases). The CDR3 extends over 14 amino acids. V was shortened by 0 bases and J by 6 bases, with 10 bases between the two germline ends. Germline CDR1 and CDR2: SGHDT and YYEEEE. CDR3 protein: CASSLALGGNEQFF. The CDR3 DNA reads as TGTGCCAGCAGCTTGGCACTAGGCGGCAATGAGCAGTTCTTC. The full variable domain, rest sourced from reference TRBV5-6 and TRBJ2-1, is DAGVTQSPTHLIKTRGQQVTLRCSPKSGHDTVSWYQQALGQGPQFIFQYYEEEERQRGNFPDRFSGHQFPNYSSELNVNALLLGDSALYLCASSLALGGNEQFFGPGTRLTVL.

There are many counts of this clone. V and J are TRBV18 and TRBJ2-3, with D perhaps matching TRBD1 (5 bases). Germline V gene data show CDR1 as KGHSH and CDR2 as LQKENI. This CDR3 spans 17 amino acids. V gave up 0 bases and J gave up 1 base, with 14 bases separating them. The CDR3 DNA reads as TGTGCCAGCTCACCACCGTTGGAAGGGGTGGGCACAGATACGCAGTATTTT. As protein: CASSPPLEGVGTDTQYF.

This clone was picked up one time. At one end the junction does not follow the germline gene, possibly because of a read error. V gene TRBV9 combines with J gene TRBJ2-2; D is unresolved. The CDR3 totals 15 residues. Germline V gene data show CDR1 as SGDLS and CDR2 as YYNGEE. Written as DNA, the CDR3 is TGCGCCAGCATCGTAGGGTTCTTAAACACCGGGGAGCTGTTTTTT. It yields the protein CASIVGFLNTGELFF.

This clone was counted ten times or more. The chain couples TRBV10-3 to TRBJ2-2; TRBD2 matches 7 bases. This CDR3 spans 14 amino acids. Germline-derived CDR1 and CDR2 are ENHRY and SYGVKD. The J segment lost 4 bases and the V segment lost 7 bases, leaving 6 bases of the junction unmatched. The DNA of the CDR3 is TGTGCCATCAAGGGAGGGTTAGGCACCGGGGAGCTGTTTTTT. The encoded protein is CAIKGGLGTGELFF.

This clone has at least ten counts. V is TRBV9 and J is TRBJ2-2; D gene ambiguous. V was pared by 0 bases and J by 3 bases, with 6 bases between. Germline V gives CDR1 SGDLS, CDR2 YYNGEE. CDR3 length: 14 amino acids. In DNA form, the CDR3 reads TGTGCCAGCAGCGTAGAAGTCGACACCGGGGAGCTGTTTTTT. This codes for CASSVEVDTGELFF.